This T cell receptor beta chain was retrieved from a study of blood T cell repertoires in COVID-19. Assay: immunoSEQ multiplex PCR; the TCRdb copy retains only in-frame clones and omits some. The repertoire holds under 250,000 clones, with 65% to 85% as singletons. CDR3 size: 15 residues. Germline V gene sequence: CDR1 LNHDA, CDR2 SQIVND (reference sequence). V shed 0 bases and J shed 0 bases, with 9 bases lying between them. The clonotype originates from a middle-aged man with active or convalescent COVID-19. Sequencing input: peripheral blood. The J gene is TRBJ2-7, the V gene TRBV19; no reliable D call. Here the CDR3 reads CASSIDGQASYEQYF. The CDR3 DNA follows: TGTGCCAGTAGTATAGACGGTCAGGCCTCCTACGAGCAGTACTTC. Supplemented by reference TRBV19 and TRBJ2-7, the full variable domain reads DGGITQSPKYLFRKEGQNVTLSCEQNLNHDAMYWYRQDPGQGLRLIYYSQIVNDFQKGDIAEGYSVSREKKESFPLTVTSAQKNPTAFYLCASSIDGQASYEQYFGPGTRLTVT.